This record covers a single TCR beta chain. Antigen: not known. The V end lost 0 bases, the J end lost 1 base, and 15 bases lay between the germline ends. The germline gives CDR1 LNHDA, CDR2 SQIVND (reference sequence). The CDR3 length is 17 residues. The data belong to a study of a mutant IDH1 vaccine in newly diagnosed glioma. Profiling relied on immunoSEQ multiplex PCR, and the TCRdb table lists in-frame clones only, not all of them. The sample contains tens of thousands of clones, about 74% of which appear only once. Specified time point: week 35, safety follow-up. Doses of 300 ug of mutant IDH1 20-mer peptide were given with topical imiquimod. Eight vaccinations were given in weeks 1, 3, 5, 7, 11, 15, 19 and 23.

The source of this sequence is a man aged 50-59 years with glioma. The material was PBMCs, obtained from a glioma patient whose treatment included an IDH1 peptide vaccine. The chain recombines TRBV19 with TRBJ1-1, with D tentatively TRBD1 (5 bases). CDR3 protein: CASSIELLEGSNTEAFF. The CDR3 DNA sequence: TGTGCCAGTAGTATAGAGTTGTTGGAGGGGTCGAACACTGAAGCTTTCTTT. Full variable domain (missing parts from reference TRBV19 and TRBJ1-1): DGGITQSPKYLFRKEGQNVTLSCEQNLNHDAMYWYRQDPGQGLRLIYYSQIVNDFQKGDIAEGYSVSREKKESFPLTVTSAQKNPTAFYLCASSIELLEGSNTEAFFGQGTRLTVV.